These 22 T cell receptor beta chains were all obtained from the same sample, sequenced in a study of patients with pleural tuberculosis. TCRdb reprocessed the reads with MiXCR, giving one entry per CDR3 protein. The sample has tens of thousands of distinct CDR3 sequences; 5.5% to 8% are singletons. Source of these receptors: a human donor with pleural tuberculosis.

This clonotype occurred many times. The chain links TRBV2 to TRBJ1-1, with D unclear. Germline V CDR1 and CDR2: SNHLY, FYNNEI. V was pared by 4 bases and J by 0 bases, with 9 bases between. CDR3 length: 14 residues. The CDR3 region is CASSGIWVNTEAFF. The CDR3 region has the DNA TGTGCCAGCAGTGGAATTTGGGTGAACACTGAAGCTTTCTTT.

This clonotype was detected ten times or more. The chain couples TRBV4-1 to TRBJ2-5, with TRBD2 as a possible D gene (6 bases). Germline-derived CDR1 and CDR2 are MGHRA and YSYEKL. Trimming pared 1 base from V and 2 bases from J, leaving 11 bases between. The CDR3 length is 15 residues. CDR3 loop: CASSQAISGQETQYF. The CDR3 DNA sequence: TGCGCCAGCAGCCAAGCAATTAGCGGACAAGAGACCCAGTACTTC.

This clonotype was seen repeatedly, ten times or more. J is TRBJ2-5 and V is TRBV15; 11 bases are shared with TRBD2. Germline V gene data show CDR1 as LNHNV and CDR2 as YYDKDF (reference sequence). This CDR3 region has 17 residues. The junction had 5 bases not matched to a gene; V was cut back by 1 base and J by 1 base. The CDR3 DNA reads TGTGCCACCAGCAGAGTGTTAGGGACTAGCGGCCAAGAGACCCAGTACTTC. Protein: CATSRVLGTSGQETQYF.

There are many counts of this clonotype. The gene calls are TRBV20-1 and TRBJ2-5, with D unclear. CDR1 is DFQATT, CDR2 SNEGSKA, per germline (reference sequence). V lost 1 base to trimming and J lost 1 base, with 7 bases between them. The CDR3 is 13 amino acids. As DNA, the CDR3 is TGCAGTGCTAGAGTCCCTGGCCAAGAGACCCAGTACTTC. Translated: CSARVPGQETQYF.

As regards this clonotype: A much larger clone lies a single base off, so this may be a read error. V gene TRBV28 combines with J gene TRBJ2-1; TRBD1 aligns across 7 bases. This CDR3 comprises 15 residues. Germline assignment: CDR1 MDHEN and CDR2 SYDVKM. The CDR3 here is CASSLRQGVDNGQFF. In DNA form, the CDR3 reads TGTGCCAGCAGTTTACGGCAGGGGGTCGACAATGGGCAGTTCTTC.

By proportion, this clonotype is medium-sized. The V and J genes are TRBV20-1 and TRBJ1-6; no clear D. V was trimmed by 6 bases and J by 0 bases, leaving 12 bases between them. The CDR3 sequence is 15 residues long. The germline CDR1 and CDR2 sequences are DFQATT and SNEGSKA (reference sequence). The CDR3 DNA reads as TGCAGTGCCAACGACAAAAGCTCCTATAATTCACCCCTCCACTTT. Translation: CSANDKSSYNSPLHF.

There are many counts of this clonotype. The chain joins TRBV11-2 to TRBJ2-5; 9 bases agree with TRBD1. Germline values: CDR1 SGHAT, CDR2 FQNNGV. CDR3 size: 15 residues. The V gene end was trimmed by 4 bases and the J gene end by 3 bases; junction bases not matched to a gene: 6. The CDR3 protein is CASSSLDRGKETQYF. CDR3 coding DNA: TGTGCCAGCAGCTCGTTGGACAGGGGAAAAGAGACCCAGTACTTC.

This clonotype was detected ten times or more. V is TRBV15 and J is TRBJ2-1, with 7 nucleotides matching TRBD2. From germline, CDR1 is LNHNV and CDR2 YYDKDF (reference sequence). This CDR3 comprises 16 residues. V lost 0 bases and J lost 3; bases outside the gene matches: 5. CDR3 in DNA: TGTGCCACCAGCAGAGATCCGCTAGCGGTCTACAATGAGCAGTTCTTC. It translates to CATSRDPLAVYNEQFF.

In its sample, this clonotype was seen a few times. V and J are TRBV9 and TRBJ1-3; D remains unclear. The V and J ends lost 4 bases and 0 bases respectively, with 11 bases between them. The CDR3 sequence is 15 residues long. Germline CDR1 SGDLS, CDR2 YYNGEE. The CDR3 nucleotides read TGTGCCAGCAGCTCCCGGTTGACCTCTGGAAACACCATATATTTT. This codes for CASSSRLTSGNTIYF.

This clonotype occurred many times. The V call is TRBV6-2 or TRBV6-3, the J call TRBJ2-3; D tentatively reads TRBD1 or TRBD2 (5 bases each). Trimming cost V 4 bases and J 0 bases, with 17 bases left between them. CDR1 and CDR2 (germline): MNHEY, SVGEGT. CDR3 length: 17 amino acids. The CDR3 spells CASSSWGTGTSTDTQYF. The CDR3 DNA reads TGTGCCAGCAGTTCCTGGGGGACGGGTACTAGCACAGATACGCAGTATTTT.

For this clonotype: A much bigger clone sits one base away, suggesting this may be a read error. This chain connects TRBV3-1 to TRBJ1-6; D not resolved. Per germline, CDR1 LGHDT and CDR2 YNNKEL (reference sequence). CDR3 size: 12 residues. V was clipped by 3 bases and J by 12 bases, with 9 bases between them. This CDR3 is CASSHGDLPLHF. The CDR3 DNA is TGTGCCAGCAGCCACGGAGATTTACCCCTCCACTTT.

The table lists this clonotype with a few counts. V gene TRBV2 combines with J gene TRBJ2-7; D is ambiguous. Germline V CDR1 and CDR2: SNHLY, FYNNEI. The CDR3 runs 10 residues. Between the trimmed V and J ends, which lost 6 bases and 0 bases, there was a span of 0 bases. CDR3 loop: CASSSYEQYV. Written as DNA, the CDR3 is TGTGCCAGCAGCTCCTACGAGCAGTACGTC.

Many counts were recorded for this clonotype. V usage is TRBV18 and J usage is TRBJ1-1; no clear D gene. Germline values: CDR1 KGHSH, CDR2 LQKENI. Trimming stripped 3 bases from V and 1 base from J, with 3 bases between. This CDR3 region has 12 residues. The DNA for the CDR3 is TGTGCCAGCTCACCGCAGAACACTGAAGCTTTCTTT. Its translation: CASSPQNTEAFF.

This clonotype was observed at least ten times. The chain uses TRBV10-2 and TRBJ2-5; D uncertain. Trimming removed 3 bases from V and 4 bases from J, with 9 bases in between. The CDR3 is made up of 13 amino acids. CDR1 and CDR2 from the germline V gene are WSHSY and SAAADI. The CDR3 loop is CASSDPDRETQYF. CDR3 DNA sequence: TGCGCCAGCAGTGACCCAGATCGAGAGACCCAGTACTTC.

This clonotype came up many times. The chain employs TRBV28 and TRBJ1-1; D perhaps matches TRBD1 (5 bases). Germline assignment: CDR1 MDHEN and CDR2 SYDVKM. The CDR3 consists of 15 residues. The V gene lost 1 base and the J gene lost 4 bases, with 13 bases spanning the gap. The CDR3 region has the DNA TGTGCCAGCAGTTTATCTGGGGGGGATGGCACTGAAGCTTTCTTT. Protein sequence: CASSLSGGDGTEAFF.

This clonotype has more than one count but fewer than ten. The J gene is TRBJ2-3, the V gene TRBV29-1, with D perhaps assigned TRBD1 or TRBD2 (5 bases each). V was pared by 2 bases and J by 4 bases, with 10 bases between. This CDR3 region has 13 residues. Germline CDR1 SQVTM, CDR2 ANQGSEA. Written as DNA, the CDR3 is TGCAGCGTTGAACGCCAGGGACCAGATACGCAGTATTTT. Translating it yields CSVERQGPDTQYF.

The sample holds many counts of this clonotype. The chain couples TRBV6-1 to TRBJ2-1, with 11 bases lining up with TRBD2. The germline V gene has CDR1 MNHNS and CDR2 SASEGT. CDR3 size: 14 residues. The trim removed 5 bases at V and 6 bases at J, leaving 3 bases unmatched. CDR3 amino acids: CASSTGLAVNEQFF. The CDR3 nucleotides are TGTGCCAGCAGTACGGGACTAGCGGTCAATGAGCAGTTCTTC.

Notes on this clonotype: This may be a read error, as it is one base from a much larger clone. The chain couples TRBV11-2 to TRBJ2-3; maybe TRBD2 (5 bases). CDR1 is SGHAT, CDR2 FQNNGV, per germline. The CDR3 spans 13 residues. The V end was cut by 5 bases, the J end by 6 bases, with 12 bases between. The CDR3 is CASSLGWEDTQYF. CDR3 in DNA: TGTGCCAGCAGCCTGGGATGGGAGGATACGCAGTATTTT.

Many counts were recorded for this clonotype. V usage is TRBV6-2 or TRBV6-3 and J usage is TRBJ2-1, with 7 positions matching TRBD2. From germline, CDR1 is MNHEY and CDR2 SVGEGT. The J segment lost 8 bases and the V segment lost 6 bases, leaving 1 base of the junction unmatched. The CDR3 contains 11 residues. CDR3 protein: CASRRGDEQFF. Written as DNA, the CDR3 is TGTGCCAGCAGACGGGGGGATGAGCAGTTCTTC.

This clonotype came up many times. The V call is TRBV20-1, the J call TRBJ2-1; 7 bases map to TRBD2. The J segment lost 4 bases and the V segment lost 0 bases, leaving 9 bases of the junction unmatched. Germline V gene data show CDR1 as DFQATT and CDR2 as SNEGSKA (reference sequence). The CDR3 spans 16 residues. The CDR3 loop reads CSARDHGRELYNEQFF. The CDR3 DNA follows: TGCAGTGCTAGAGATCATGGGCGGGAGCTGTACAATGAGCAGTTCTTC.

This clonotype was counted ten times or more. The genes are TRBV11-1 and TRBJ2-3; D is ambiguous. CDR1 is SGHAT, CDR2 FQDESV, per germline (reference sequence). The CDR3 covers 13 residues. The V and J ends lost 3 bases and 2 bases respectively, with 6 bases between them. The CDR3 nucleotides are TGTGCCAGCAGCTTCCTTAACACAGATACGCAGTATTTT. Protein: CASSFLNTDTQYF.

This clonotype has a count of ten or more. This rearrangement joins TRBV11-1 to TRBJ2-1, with D possibly TRBD1 on 5 matching bases. The CDR3 sequence is 15 residues long. Per the germline V gene, CDR1 is SGHAT and CDR2 is FQDESV (reference sequence). The germline V and J ends were trimmed by 5 bases and 6 bases, with 17 bases remaining between them. CDR3 in amino acids: CASSPAGAIFNEQFF. The CDR3 DNA reads TGTGCCAGCAGCCCCGCTGGGGCGATTTTCAATGAGCAGTTCTTC. Full variable domain (remainder filled in from reference TRBV11-1 and TRBJ2-1): EAEVAQSPRYKITEKSQAVAFWCDPISGHATLYWYRQILGQGPELLVQFQDESVVDDSQLPKDRFSAERLKGVDSTLKIQPAELGDSAMYLCASSPAGAIFNEQFFGPGTRLTVL.